This TCR beta chain was found in a study of blood T cell repertoires in COVID-19. Authors' analysis steps: Researchers report that nucleated cell counts were estimated from reference gene primer amplification. Data came from immunoSEQ multiplex PCR; TCRdb stores just in-frame clones and leaves some out. For V, J and clone size, that table is used; D and trimming come from the DNA. The sample records roughly 140,000 clones, more than 75% being singletons. Per the germline V gene, CDR1 is SGDLS and CDR2 is YYNGEE. The length of the CDR3 is 15 residues. V was pared by 2 bases and J by 3 bases, with 4 bases of the junction left unmatched.

The source is a young woman with acute COVID-19. Sequencing input: PBMCs or T cells enriched from blood (not recorded which). J is TRBJ2-1 and V is TRBV9, with TRBD2 identical over 8 bases. DNA for the CDR3: TGTGCCAGCAGCGTGGGACTAGACCTCTACAATGAGCAGTTCTTC. The encoded protein is CASSVGLDLYNEQFF. The whole variable domain, filled in from reference TRBV9 and TRBJ2-1, reads DSGVTQTPKHLITATGQRVTLRCSPRSGDLSVYWYQQSLDQGLQFLIQYYNGEERAKGNILERFSAQQFPDLHSELNLSSLELGDSALYFCASSVGLDLYNEQFFGPGTRLTVL.